This T cell receptor (beta chain) was sequenced during a study of OX40 agonist ivuxolimab in advanced cancers. Germline CDR1 SNHLY, CDR2 FYNNEI. The length of the CDR3 is 15 residues. With 0 bases removed from V and 6 bases from J, the gap between germline ends came to 11 bases. TCRdb keeps only in-frame clones here, not all; method: immunoSEQ multiplex PCR. The sample yields tens of thousands of clones, around 83% seen once. This clonotype was obtained from an adult with an advanced solid tumor such as melanoma, head and neck, liver or kidney cancer. The material was CD4+ or CD8+ T cells sorted from blood, obtained in a trial of the OX40 agonist ivuxolimab. This sequence joins TRBV2 and TRBJ1-4, with a tentative D call TRBD1 (6 bases). CDR3 residues: CASSEAGAGYEKLFF. The DNA of the CDR3 is TGTGCCAGCAGTGAAGCGGGGGCAGGGTATGAAAAACTGTTTTTT.